This entry concerns a single TCR beta chain. Antigen specificity is unknown. With random hexamers, reverse transcription was performed on about 0.5 to 1 ug of RNA. It was immunoSEQ multiplex PCR that amplified TCR beta CDR3 across 54 Vbeta and 13 Jbeta. One entry per CDR3 protein results from TCRdb running MiXCR on the immunoSEQ multiplex PCR reads. The repertoire has roughly 180,000 distinct CDR3 sequences, about 94% of them found once; the top ten carry 0.099%. This CDR3 has 15 amino acids. V trimming: 3 bases; J trimming: 1 base; junction bases outside the gene matches: 6. Germline CDR1 reads DFQATT; CDR2 reads SNEGSKA (reference sequence). This specimen comes from a study of CD8 T cells in Susac syndrome. The overall study: Susac syndrome patients were untreated, on corticosteroids with some adding intravenous immunoglobulin, or on intravenous immunoglobulin only. The study, taken as a whole, reports: The CD4+ T cell repertoires from Susac syndrome exhibited no clonal expansion.

The T cells that were sequenced for TCR beta were CD8+ and CD4+ cells from blood. The TCR originated in a human donor with Susac syndrome. The sequenced sample consisted of CD4+ T cells from PBMCs. The chain employs TRBV20-1 and TRBJ2-7, with 10 bases aligning to TRBD1. The CDR3 is CSARAGTGASYEQYF. The CDR3 region has the DNA TGCAGTGCTAGGGCCGGGACAGGGGCATCCTACGAGCAGTACTTC.